The entry below describes one T cell receptor (beta chain). Antigen unknown. Treatment was busulfan-fludarabine conditioning, a marrow graft, and cyclophosphamide on days +3 and +4. The entry originates in a study of T cells after posttransplantation cyclophosphamide. Using immunoSEQ multiplex PCR, the repertoire was profiled, and TCRdb retains in-frame clones only, with some absent. The sample shows roughly 4,600 clones, 65% to 90% of them seen only once. Findings and caveats of the study: Recipient CMV seropositivity and CMV reactivation strongly tracked TRB clonality.

This sequence was found in a male patient in his fifties or sixties who received an allogeneic stem cell transplant from an unrelated donor, was CMV-positive, and had acute GVHD only. The graft donor may be the source of some T cells. The sequences come from PBMCs, collected 86 days after allogeneic stem cell transplant with posttransplant cyclophosphamide.

CDR3 loop: CASSQVKQGISNQPQHF. CDR3 in DNA: TGTGCCAGCAGCCAAGTTAAACAGGGAATTAGCAATCAGCCCCAGCATTTT. The chain links TRBV4-2 to TRBJ1-5; possibly TRBD1 for D (6 bases). V gave up 1 base and J gave up 0 bases, with 13 bases separating them. The CDR3 is made up of 17 amino acids. Germline V lookup: CDR1 LGHNA, CDR2 YNFKEQ.